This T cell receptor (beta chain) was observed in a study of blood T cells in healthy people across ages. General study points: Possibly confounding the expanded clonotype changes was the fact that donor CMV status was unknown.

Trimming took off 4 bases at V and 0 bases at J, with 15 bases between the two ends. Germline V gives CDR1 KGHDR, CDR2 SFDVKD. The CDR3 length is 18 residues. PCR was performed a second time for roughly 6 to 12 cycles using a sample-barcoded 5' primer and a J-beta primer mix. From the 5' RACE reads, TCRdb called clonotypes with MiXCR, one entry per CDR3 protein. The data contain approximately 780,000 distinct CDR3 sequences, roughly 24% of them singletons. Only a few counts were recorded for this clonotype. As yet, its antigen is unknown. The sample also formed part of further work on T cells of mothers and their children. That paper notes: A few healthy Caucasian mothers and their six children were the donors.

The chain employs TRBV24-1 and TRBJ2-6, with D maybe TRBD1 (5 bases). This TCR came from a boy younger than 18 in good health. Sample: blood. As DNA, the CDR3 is TGTGCCACCAGTGAGGGTCGCAGGGCCCACTCTGGGGCCAACGTCCTGACTTTC. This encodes CATSEGRRAHSGANVLTF.